The 8 T cell receptor beta chains below all came from one sample that was sequenced in a study of control samples from healthy donors and cancer patients. Only in-frame clones appear in the TCRdb table, and some are missing; sequencing was by immunoSEQ multiplex PCR. The data hold 150,000 or so clones, with roughly 94% observed a single time. The specimen sequenced was PBMCs. All receptors derive from a man in his sixties with colorectal cancer.

The chain employs TRBV30 and TRBJ1-1, with TRBD1 as a possible D gene (6 bases). The CDR3 runs to 17 residues. Germline-derived CDR1 and CDR2 are GTSNPN and SVGIG (reference sequence). With 1 base removed from V and 7 bases from J, the gap between germline ends came to 25 bases. The CDR3, as DNA: TGTGCCTGGAGTGCCGGTGGGGGGGCTTCCGTCTTGGGTGAAGCTTTCTTT. Its protein is CAWSAGGGASVLGEAFF.

The rearrangement links TRBV5-1 to TRBJ1-2; D not certain. V was clipped by 0 bases and J by 0 bases, with 6 bases between them. From germline, CDR1 is SGHRS and CDR2 YFSETQ. CDR3 length equals 14 residues. CDR3 sequence: CASSLEAANYGYTF. As DNA, the CDR3 is TGCGCCAGCAGCTTGGAAGCAGCTAACTATGGCTACACCTTC.

CDR3 region: CASSTRRTNYGYTF. In DNA form, the CDR3 reads TGTGCCAGTAGTACGCGACGGACTAACTATGGCTACACCTTC. The V call is TRBV19, the J call TRBJ1-2; D remains ambiguous. This CDR3 comprises 14 residues. The V end was cut by 4 bases, the J end by 0 bases, with 9 bases between. Germline V CDR1 and CDR2: LNHDA, SQIVND (reference sequence).

J is TRBJ1-2 and V is TRBV4-3, with a tentative D call TRBD1 (5 bases). With 0 bases removed from V and 8 bases from J, the gap between germline ends came to 13 bases. The CDR3 has 14 amino acids. Germline V CDR1 and CDR2: LGHNA, YSLEER. The CDR3 DNA is TGCGCCAGCAGCCAAGAAATTCGGGGACTCGGCTACACCTTC. Its protein is CASSQEIRGLGYTF.

The chain is built from TRBV10-3 and TRBJ1-1; D not resolved. V shed 4 bases and J shed 6 bases, with 6 bases lying between them. The CDR3 is 11 amino acids. The germline V gene encodes CDR1 ENHRY and CDR2 SYGVKD. CDR3 region: CAISVGAEAFF. The CDR3 nucleotides read TGTGCCATCAGTGTGGGAGCTGAAGCTTTCTTT.

This clone has more than one count but fewer than ten. The CDR3 DNA follows: TGTGCCAGCACCAAGCCTCTGACGGAAGAGCAGTACTTC. It encodes CASTKPLTEEQYF. V is TRBV2 and J is TRBJ2-7; D is unresolved. The CDR3 spans 13 residues. V lost 7 bases to trimming and J lost 7 bases, with 17 bases between them. CDR1 and CDR2 from the germline V gene are SNHLY and FYNNEI.

This rearrangement joins TRBV19 to TRBJ2-3; TRBD2 aligns across 12 bases. Germline assignment: CDR1 LNHDA and CDR2 SQIVND (reference sequence). The length of the CDR3 is 17 residues. V lost 5 bases and J lost 0; bases outside the gene matches: 6. This CDR3 reads CASSLTSGGTSTDTQYF. The CDR3 DNA follows: TGTGCCAGTAGTCTGACTAGCGGGGGAACTAGCACAGATACGCAGTATTTT.

The rearrangement uses TRBV9 and TRBJ1-3; 7 bases are a match to TRBD1. In germline, CDR1 is SGDLS, CDR2 YYNGEE. V dropped 3 bases and J dropped 0; count of bases not matched to a gene: 3. The CDR3 sequence is 15 residues long. The CDR3 region has the DNA TGTGCCAGCAGCGCTGGGACAGTCTCTGGAAACACCATATATTTT. Translating gives CASSAGTVSGNTIYF.